The 24 T cell receptor beta chains listed next were all sequenced from one sample in a study of CD8+ T cells in alopecia areata. In each case, RNA was isolated and then reverse transcribed into cDNA as the sequencing template. Sequencing was performed with immunoSEQ multiplex PCR; in TCRdb, only in-frame clones are kept and a portion is missing. The sample contains 130,000 or so clones, roughly 86% of which appear only once. As for treatment: oral pan-JAK inhibitor, 5-10 mg twice daily. This material consisted of CD8+ T cells sorted from blood, taken at week 4, from a patient treated with tofacitinib. These receptors were collected from a human donor with alopecia areata.

The chain combines TRBV5-1 with TRBJ2-7; 12 bases are a match to TRBD1. V lost 4 bases to trimming and J lost 7 bases; unmatched junction nucleotides: 6. The CDR3 has 14 amino acids. The V gene's germline CDR1 is SGHRS and CDR2 YFSETQ. The CDR3 reads CASSPGQGAEEQYF. As DNA, the CDR3 is TGCGCCAGCAGCCCGGGACAGGGGGCGGAAGAGCAGTACTTC. The full variable domain, completed using reference TRBV5-1 and TRBJ2-7, is KAGVTQTPRYLIKTRGQQVTLSCSPISGHRSVSWYQQTPGQGLQFLFEYFSETQRNKGNFPGRFSGRQFSNSRSEMNVSTLELGDSALYLCASSPGQGAEEQYFGPGTRLTVT.

V and J are TRBV4-1 and TRBJ2-1; no definite D call. This CDR3 has 15 residues. Trimming stripped 0 bases from V and 6 bases from J, with 12 bases between. CDR1 is MGHRA and CDR2 is YSYEKL in the germline V gene. The CDR3 DNA reads TGCGCCAGCAGCCAAGATGGCTTTCCGACCAATGAGCAGTTCTTC. The encoded protein is CASSQDGFPTNEQFF.

This sequence joins TRBV25-1 and TRBJ1-2; D possibly corresponds to TRBD1 (5 bases). Germline CDR1 MGHDK, CDR2 SYGVNS. This CDR3 region has 13 residues. The V end was cut by 4 bases, the J end by 0 bases, with 6 bases between. The CDR3 sequence is CASSGGTNYGYTF. DNA of the CDR3: TGTGCCAGCAGTGGGGGGACTAACTATGGCTACACCTTC.

The count of this clone is one. The chain recombines TRBV19 with TRBJ2-1; D remains unclear. Deletions cut 0 bases from V and 0 bases from J, with 6 bases between. Germline CDR1 reads LNHDA; CDR2 reads SQIVND (reference sequence). This CDR3 spans 15 amino acids. The CDR3 DNA reads TGTGCCAGTAGTATAGAGACGGTCTCCTACAATGAGCAGTTCTTC. It translates to CASSIETVSYNEQFF.

This clone came up once. The chain links TRBV9 to TRBJ2-7; TRBD1 matches 11 bases. The germline CDR1 and CDR2 sequences are SGDLS and YYNGEE. This CDR3 spans 14 amino acids. The ends lost 4 bases at V and 3 bases at J; junction bases unmatched: 3. CDR3 in amino acids: CASSSGQGGYEQYF. In DNA, the CDR3 is TGTGCCAGCAGCTCGGGACAGGGGGGCTACGAGCAGTACTTC.

The CDR3 spells CASSLGSGASYNEQFF. The CDR3 DNA reads as TGTGCCAGCAGCTTAGGTTCGGGGGCCTCCTACAATGAGCAGTTCTTC. The chain recombines TRBV7-6 with TRBJ2-1; D tentatively reads TRBD1 or TRBD2 (6 bases each). The V gene's germline CDR1 is SGHVS and CDR2 FNYEAQ. CDR3 length equals 16 residues. With 1 base removed from V and 0 bases from J, the gap between germline ends came to 10 bases.

The gene calls are TRBV21-1 and TRBJ2-1; TRBD1, the table's D call, was not compared with the DNA. TRBV21-1 is flagged as a pseudogene. The CDR3 contains 14 residues. CDR3 nucleotides: TGTGCCAGCATGGGCGAGTTCTCCTACAATGAGCAGTTCTTC. Residues: CASMGEFSYNEQFF.

Here the CDR3 DNA reads TGTGCCAGCAGTTTCCACGGGACAGCGGACTATGGCTACACCTTC. It codes for CASSFHGTADYGYTF. The rearrangement joins TRBV27 to TRBJ1-2, with TRBD1 identical over 7 bases. Germline V gene lookup returns CDR1 MNHEY and CDR2 SMNVEV (reference sequence). CDR3 size: 15 residues. J lost 3 bases, V lost 3 bases, and 7 bases had no gene match.

The chain employs TRBV12-5 and TRBJ2-1; 9 bases match TRBD1. The trim removed 6 bases at V and 8 bases at J, leaving 11 bases unmatched. The germline V gene encodes CDR1 LGHNT and CDR2 FRNRAP. This CDR3 is built from 15 residues. The CDR3 spells CASGRDRVLRHEQFF. The CDR3 nucleotides read TGTGCTAGTGGCCGGGACAGGGTGTTAAGGCATGAGCAGTTCTTC.

The chain carries TRBV5-1 and TRBJ1-2, with D possibly matching TRBD1 (6 bases). Per the germline V gene, CDR1 is SGHRS and CDR2 is YFSETQ. The V and J ends lost 5 bases and 6 bases respectively, with 14 bases between them. The length of the CDR3 is 13 residues. DNA for the CDR3: TGCGCCAGCAGTTCAGACAGGCCTGATGGCTACACCTTC. As protein: CASSSDRPDGYTF.

The gene calls are TRBV25-1 and TRBJ2-7; a weak D match, TRBD2 (6 bases). The V gene's germline CDR1 is MGHDK and CDR2 SYGVNS. The CDR3 runs 12 residues. The V end was cut by 8 bases, the J end by 4 bases, with 12 bases between. The CDR3 region has the DNA TGTGCCAGCGGGGGGTCTCCTTACGAGCAGTACTTC. Translated: CASGGSPYEQYF.

The gene calls are TRBV27 and TRBJ2-7; D is uncertain. Trimming took 6 bases from V and 2 from J, leaving 8 bases between them. Germline CDR1 reads MNHEY; CDR2 reads SMNVEV (reference sequence). The CDR3 runs to 12 residues. In DNA, the CDR3 is TGTGCCAGCAGCAACGACCCCTACGAGCAGTACTTC. It is translated as CASSNDPYEQYF.

The V and J genes are TRBV7-9 and TRBJ2-1; 13 bases line up with TRBD2. There are 17 residues in the CDR3. Germline loops: CDR1 SEHNR, CDR2 FQNEAQ (reference sequence). J was trimmed by 10 bases and V by 0 bases; bases with no gene match: 9. The CDR3 nucleotides read TGTGCCAGCAGCTTAGCGGCCGGACTAGCGGGAGAGAGGGAGCAGTTCTTC. This translates into CASSLAAGLAGEREQFF.

The chain has TRBV19 and TRBJ2-7, with 9 positions matching TRBD1. The CDR3 loop spans 15 amino acids. Per germline, CDR1 LNHDA and CDR2 SQIVND (reference sequence). The V and J ends lost 3 bases and 5 bases, in that order; junction bases with no gene match: 8. The CDR3 DNA is TGTGCCAGTAGTATTCCGGGACAGGGACAACACGAGCAGTACTTC. Translating gives CASSIPGQGQHEQYF.

Worth noting for this clone: Within the sample, other DNA sequences also encode this same CDR3. V is TRBV29-1 and J is TRBJ2-2, with D unresolved. This CDR3 is built from 12 residues. Trimming removed 0 bases from V and 4 bases from J, with 3 bases in between. The germline CDR1 and CDR2 sequences are SQVTM and ANQGSEA. CDR3 sequence (DNA): TGCAGCGTTGAAGATACCACCGGGGAGCTGTTTTTT. Protein: CSVEDTTGELFF.

V and J are TRBV19 and TRBJ2-2; perhaps TRBD1 as D (6 bases). This CDR3 has 17 residues. V gave up 2 bases and J gave up 6 bases, with 19 bases separating them. Germline V gene data show CDR1 as LNHDA and CDR2 as SQIVND (reference sequence). CDR3 sequence: CASSISGIYRTAGELFF. The CDR3 region has the DNA TGTGCCAGTAGTATATCGGGTATATACCGGACAGCCGGGGAGCTGTTTTTT.

This chain links TRBV10-3 with TRBJ2-2; TRBD1 is a possible D gene (5 bases). V shed 2 bases and J shed 7 bases, with 8 bases lying between them. Per germline, CDR1 ENHRY and CDR2 SYGVKD. This CDR3 has 13 amino acids. The CDR3 DNA reads TGTGCCATCAGTGAGGGGGCTAACGGGGAGCTGTTTTTT. Translating it yields CAISEGANGELFF.

The V gene is TRBV29-1, the J gene TRBJ2-7, with a weak D call TRBD1 (6 bases). The CDR3 contains 13 residues. Per germline, CDR1 SQVTM and CDR2 ANQGSEA. The ends were cut back, 7 bases at V and 1 base at J, with 14 bases in the middle. The DNA of the CDR3 is TGCAGCGCCACAGGGACATATTCCTACGAGCAGTACTTC. It encodes CSATGTYSYEQYF.

The chain recombines TRBV30 with TRBJ2-7; 9 positions agree with TRBD1. The V gene end was trimmed by 4 bases and the J gene end by 7 bases; junction bases not matched to a gene: 14. Germline CDR1 and CDR2: GTSNPN and SVGIG (reference sequence). The CDR3 is 15 amino acids. CDR3 amino acids: CAWTPFRDRVREQYF. The CDR3 DNA is TGTGCCTGGACTCCGTTCCGGGACAGGGTTAGGGAGCAGTACTTC.

CDR3 protein: CASSEQGARTDTQYF. The CDR3 DNA reads TGTGCCAGCAGCGAACAGGGGGCTCGCACAGATACGCAGTATTTT. The chain joins TRBV9 to TRBJ2-3; TRBD1 aligns across 9 bases. Germline-derived CDR1 and CDR2 are SGDLS and YYNGEE. The CDR3 loop spans 15 amino acids. V gave up 3 bases and J gave up 1 base; unmatched junction bases: 3.

The CDR3 DNA reads TGTGCCAGCAGCGACGGAGGTTTGGAGCAGTACTTC. Encoded protein: CASSDGGLEQYF. V usage is TRBV7-9 and J usage is TRBJ2-7, with a tentative D call TRBD2 (5 bases). The CDR3 has 12 amino acids. Trimming pared 5 bases from V and 7 bases from J, leaving 12 bases between. Germline values: CDR1 SEHNR, CDR2 FQNEAQ (reference sequence).

The CDR3 reads CSVEVRDRAYNEQFF. CDR3 coding DNA: TGCAGCGTTGAAGTCCGGGACAGGGCCTACAATGAGCAGTTCTTC. V gene TRBV29-1 combines with J gene TRBJ2-1; 9 positions agree with TRBD1. The CDR3 contains 15 residues. The V segment lost 1 base and the J segment 2 bases; nucleotides outside the gene matches: 3. Germline V gene data show CDR1 as SQVTM and CDR2 as ANQGSEA.

The V call is TRBV2, the J call TRBJ2-7, with D unclear. Germline CDR1 reads SNHLY; CDR2 reads FYNNEI. The CDR3 is 10 amino acids. The V end was cut by 4 bases, the J end by 6 bases, with 4 bases between. In DNA form, the CDR3 reads TGTGCCAGCAGTGGTACCGAGCAGTACTTC. This codes for CASSGTEQYF. Combining the CDR3 with reference TRBV2 and TRBJ2-7 gives the whole variable domain EPEVTQTPSHQVTQMGQEVILRCVPISNHLYFYWYRQILGQKVEFLVSFYNNEISEKSEIFDDQFSVERPDGSNFTLKIRSTKLEDSAMYFCASSGTEQYFGPGTRLTVT.

The rearrangement joins TRBV4-1 to TRBJ2-1, with D hard to call. V was shortened by 4 bases and J by 7 bases, with 14 bases between the two germline ends. Germline V lookup: CDR1 MGHRA, CDR2 YSYEKL. The CDR3 covers 14 residues. The CDR3 is CASSPWDSGNEQFF. The CDR3 nucleotides are TGCGCCAGCAGCCCCTGGGATTCTGGTAATGAGCAGTTCTTC.